The T cell receptor (beta chain) described here comes from a study of blood T cell repertoires in COVID-19 (dated by TCRdb to the early 2020s). In the study overall: The collaborator samples originated in the United States, Italy and Spain and spanned the acute and convalescent phases of COVID-19. The repertoires were released in a freely available public database intended as a resource for research on the immune response to SARS-CoV-2. Where available, HLA class I and class II types were taken from metadata supplied by the sample provider and were not determined by assay-based typing. Sample metadata almost always included a de-identified subject ID, COVID-19 status, age in years and sex. The dataset comprised deeply sampled blood TCRbeta repertoires from subjects exposed to, actively infected with, or recovered from COVID-19. Samples came from the ongoing ImmuneRACE study (first 160 participants) plus 1,254 subjects from 6 global collaborators. The material from the prospective study consisted of cDNA or gDNA derived from T cells, B-cell-depleted T cells, or PBMCs.

The immunoSEQ Assay, a bias-controlled multiplex PCR, was used to amplify TCRbeta CDR3 regions from genomic DNA. Per the original workflow: The number of nucleated cells in each sample was estimated from the amplification of reference gene primers within the assay. To quantify the absolute abundance of each unique TCRbeta CDR3 rearrangement, sequence reads were collapsed and filtered. For each sample, productive Simpson clonality was calculated as the square root of Simpson's diversity index across productive rearrangements. TCRdb holds this immuneACCESS table with in-frame rearrangements only. Some clones are missing; in checked studies, unresolved V genes explain under half, and the rest has no known cause. That table furnishes V, J and clone size, whereas the DNA furnished D and trimming. For this sample there are about 43,000 clones; approximately 82% appear just once. The ten most abundant clones make up around 40% of the sample.

Of note for this clone: What antigen it recognizes has not been identified. The record has no base qualities; no much larger clone is one base away.

Collaborating institutions collected whole blood in K2EDTA tubes following their own protocols. Collaborator samples were shipped for TCRbeta analysis as frozen whole blood, isolated PBMCs, or DNA extracted from either sample type. The CDR3, from cysteine to phenylalanine, totals 13 residues. The sequence is cut down to CDR3 DNA, 39 bases in frame from base 1. The germline ends are 6 bases apart after V is trimmed by 0 bases and J by 4 bases. CDR1 is given as LGHNA and CDR2 as YSLEER, both from the germline V gene. Results and caveats for the whole study, not just this receptor: Clinical and demographic metadata were provided uncurated, with the amount varying by source and participant.

The chain couples TRBV4-3 to TRBJ1-2, with no confident D gene call. This clonotype was sampled from a woman at least 80 years old with acute or convalescent COVID-19. Input material: peripheral blood. The sequenced DNA: TGCGCCAGCAGCCAAGACACGGGCTATGGCTACACCTTC. This sequence encodes CASSQDTGYGYTF.